A single sample gave rise to the 5 T cell receptor beta chains below, sequenced in a study of blood T cells in healthy people across ages. Primers used in a second PCR of roughly 6 to 11 cycles were a sample-barcoded 5' primer and a J-beta primer mix. TCRdb recomputed calls from the 5' RACE reads with MiXCR, one row per CDR3 protein. Of roughly 1.6 million distinct CDR3 sequences listed, roughly 32% were seen once; the top ten hold around 11%. The sequenced sample consisted of blood. The receptor source for this set is a woman in her 30s in good health.

J is TRBJ2-3 and V is TRBV5-1; D not resolved. Germline V gene lookup returns CDR1 SGHRS and CDR2 YFSETQ. The CDR3 totals 12 residues. With 0 bases removed from V and 11 bases from J, the gap between germline ends came to 10 bases. The CDR3 sequence: CASSLDNMWQYF. The CDR3, as DNA: TGCGCCAGCAGCTTGGACAATATGTGGCAGTATTTT. The complete variable domain, with remaining parts taken from reference TRBV5-1 and TRBJ2-3, reads KAGVTQTPRYLIKTRGQQVTLSCSPISGHRSVSWYQQTPGQGLQFLFEYFSETQRNKGNFPGRFSGRQFSNSRSEMNVSTLELGDSALYLCASSLDNMWQYFGPGTRLTVL.

A note on this clonotype: Relative to the germline gene, one junction end is altered; a read error may explain this. The chain carries TRBV5-1 and TRBJ2-1; D is tentatively TRBD1 or TRBD2 (5 bases each). This CDR3 is built from 16 residues. Germline loops: CDR1 SGHRS, CDR2 YFSETQ. The CDR3 loop is CASSLAGASFYDEQFF. DNA of the CDR3: TGCGCCAGCAGCTTGGCCGGGGCTAGCTTCTACGATGAGCAGTTCTTC. Complete variable domain (other parts from reference TRBV5-1 and TRBJ2-1): KAGVTQTPRYLIKTRGQQVTLSCSPISGHRSVSWYQQTPGQGLQFLFEYFSETQRNKGNFPGRFSGRQFSNSRSEMNVSTLELGDSALYLCASSLAGASFYDEQFFGPGTRLTVL.

The rearrangement uses TRBV21-1 and TRBJ2-3; TRBD2 is the table's D call and was not checked against the DNA. TRBV21-1 is given as a pseudogene. The CDR3 has 17 amino acids. CDR3 sequence reads: CASSKVTRTPRTDTQYF. Here the CDR3 DNA reads TGTGCCAGCAGCAAAGTAACGCGGACTCCCCGCACAGATACGCAGTATTTT.

V usage is TRBV5-1 and J usage is TRBJ2-1, with TRBD2 matching 9 bases. Germline V CDR1 and CDR2: SGHRS, YFSETQ. This CDR3 spans 17 amino acids. V shed 0 bases, J shed 2 bases, and the junction held 6 bases outside the gene matches. Written as DNA, the CDR3 is TGCGCCAGCAGCTTGGGAATAGGCGGGGGGGCCTACAATGAGCAGTTCTTC. Its translation: CASSLGIGGGAYNEQFF.

The chain recombines TRBV3-1 with TRBJ2-3; D is unresolved. CDR1 LGHDT and CDR2 YNNKEL come from the germline V gene (reference sequence). The CDR3 totals 14 residues. V lost 3 bases to trimming and J lost 1 base, with 8 bases between them. The CDR3 sequence is CASSHGLRTDTQYF. The CDR3 DNA sequence: TGTGCCAGCAGCCACGGGCTTCGCACAGATACGCAGTATTTT.